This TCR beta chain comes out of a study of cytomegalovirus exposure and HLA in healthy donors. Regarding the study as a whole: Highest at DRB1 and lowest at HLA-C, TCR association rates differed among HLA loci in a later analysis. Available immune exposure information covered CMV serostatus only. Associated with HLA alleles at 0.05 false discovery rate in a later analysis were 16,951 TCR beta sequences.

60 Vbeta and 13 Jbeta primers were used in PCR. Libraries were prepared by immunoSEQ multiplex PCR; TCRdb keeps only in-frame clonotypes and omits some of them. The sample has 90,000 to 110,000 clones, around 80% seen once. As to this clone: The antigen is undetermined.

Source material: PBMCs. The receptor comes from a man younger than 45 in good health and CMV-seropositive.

CDR3 protein: CSVDTGHTEAFF. In DNA form, the CDR3 reads TGCAGCGTAGATACAGGGCACACTGAAGCTTTCTTT. The rearrangement uses TRBV29-1 and TRBJ1-1; possibly TRBD1 for D (6 bases). CDR1 is SQVTM, CDR2 ANQGSEA, per germline. The CDR3 is 12 residues long. V dropped 6 bases and J dropped 3 bases, with 11 bases sitting between them.